This is a list of T cell receptor beta chains from one sample in a study. MiXCR, run by TCRdb on the RT-PCR reads, gives a single entry per CDR3 protein. Of about 680,000 distinct CDR3 sequences in the sample, 12% to 15% are singletons; the top ten hold roughly 4%. The sample consisted of memory CD4+ T cells from blood. Source of these receptors: a female donor in good health, serving as a healthy control. CDR3s include the opening cysteine and the closing phenylalanine or tryptophan. A D gene is named only where the DNA matches it firmly. Clone size, where shown, is once, few, many, or a class for clones that have expanded.

size: many; D: .; V: TRBV29-1; J: TRBJ1-2; DNA: TGCAGCGTTGGAGACGGCAGGGTCTATGGCTACACCTTC; CDR3: CSVGDGRVYGYTF
size: .; D: .; V: TRBV20-1; J: TRBJ1-2; DNA: TGCAGTGCTACTGGGGGGCAAAGTGGCTACACCTTC; CDR3: CSATGGQSGYTF
size: many; D: .; V: TRBV6-5; J: TRBJ2-7; DNA: TGTGCCAGCAGTTACTCGCGACTGAGGAGCTCCTACGAGCAGTACTTC; CDR3: CASSYSRLRSSYEQYF
size: many; D: .; V: TRBV5-1; J: TRBJ1-2; DNA: TGCGCCAGCAGCTTGACGGCAGGTGACTATGGCTACACCTTC; CDR3: CASSLTAGDYGYTF
size: many; D: .; V: TRBV10-3; J: TRBJ1-1; DNA: TGTGCCATCACGGACGGAAGGAACACTGAAGCTTTCTTT; CDR3: CAITDGRNTEAFF
size: .; D: .; V: TRBV7-8; J: TRBJ1-1; DNA: TGTGCCAGCAGCCAAGTGGCGTTGACTGAAGCTTTCTTT; CDR3: CASSQVALTEAFF
size: few; D: TRBD1; V: TRBV10-3; J: TRBJ2-1; DNA: TGTGCCATCAGTCGCCTCGGGACAGACTACAATGAGCAGTTCTTC; CDR3: CAISRLGTDYNEQFF
size: .; D: .; V: TRBV12-5; J: TRBJ2-1; DNA: TGTGCTAGTGGTTTGGTACTTGGGAGGTTTGATGAGCAGTTCTTC; CDR3: CASGLVLGRFDEQFF
size: many; D: .; V: TRBV12-3/TRBV12-4; J: TRBJ1-5; DNA: TGTGCCAGCAGTCTCACAGGGCATAGCAATCAGCCCCAGCATTTT; CDR3: CASSLTGHSNQPQHF
size: .; D: TRBD2; V: TRBV5-1; J: TRBJ2-1; DNA: TGCGCCAGCAGCACACTAGCGGGGGCCTCCTACAATGAGCAGTTCTTC; CDR3: CASSTLAGASYNEQFF
size: many; D: TRBD2; V: TRBV15; J: TRBJ2-2; DNA: TGTGCCACGGAGCGGGATCTGAACACCGGGGAGCTGTTTTTT; CDR3: CATERDLNTGELFF
size: .; D: .; V: TRBV7-2; J: TRBJ1-2; DNA: TGTGCCAGCAGCCTAATGACAGTATATGGCTACACCTTC; CDR3: CASSLMTVYGYTF
size: many; D: .; V: TRBV11-2; J: TRBJ2-2; DNA: TGTGCCAGCAGCTTAAGTGCTGGGACCGGGGAGCTGTTTTTT; CDR3: CASSLSAGTGELFF
size: many; D: TRBD2; V: TRBV7-2; J: TRBJ2-7; DNA: TGTGCCAGCAGCCCCAAGCGGGAAAGCACGGGGGAGCAGTACTTC; CDR3: CASSPKRESTGEQYF
size: .; D: .; V: TRBV27; J: TRBJ1-2; DNA: TGTGCCAGCAGTGCCGATGCCTGGGGGTATGGCTACACCTTC; CDR3: CASSADAWGYGYTF
size: many; D: .; V: TRBV7-3; J: TRBJ2-2; DNA: TGTGCCAGCAGCAAGGGACTGACTGACACCGGGGAGCTGTTTTTT; CDR3: CASSKGLTDTGELFF
size: many; D: .; V: TRBV5-1; J: TRBJ2-7; DNA: TGCGCCAGCAGCTTGGAACTTGGGGGCGACGAGCAGTACTTC; CDR3: CASSLELGGDEQYF
size: .; D: .; V: TRBV20-1; J: TRBJ1-1; DNA: TGCAGTGCTAGAAACGACAGATCCTACACTGAAGCTTTCTTT; CDR3: CSARNDRSYTEAFF
size: few; D: TRBD2; V: TRBV7-2; J: TRBJ2-3; DNA: TGTGCCAGCAGCCCATCTAGCGGGCCGGTAGATACGCAGTATTTT; CDR3: CASSPSSGPVDTQYF
size: .; D: .; V: TRBV29-1; J: TRBJ1-1; DNA: TGCAGCGTGACAGTAAGGGAGAACACTGAAGCTTTCTTT; CDR3: CSVTVRENTEAFF
size: many; D: .; V: TRBV2; J: TRBJ1-2; DNA: TGTGCCAGCAGTGAGACTACCAACTATGGCTACACCTTC; CDR3: CASSETTNYGYTF
size: few; D: TRBD1; V: TRBV20-1; J: TRBJ1-1; DNA: TGCAGTGCTCGGGACAGGGTGACGAACACTGAAGCTTTCTTT; CDR3: CSARDRVTNTEAFF
size: .; D: .; V: TRBV7-2; J: TRBJ1-4; DNA: TGTGCCAGCAGCTTCGCAGCAAATAATGAAAAACTGTTTTTT; CDR3: CASSFAANNEKLFF
size: .; D: TRBD2; V: TRBV4-2; J: TRBJ2-3; DNA: TGTGCCAGCAGCCAAGATCGCCTAGCGGGAGATCCAGATACGCAGTATTTT; CDR3: CASSQDRLAGDPDTQYF
size: .; D: TRBD1; V: TRBV27; J: TRBJ1-2; DNA: TGTGCCAGCAGTTTATGGGCAGGGGGCAATGGCTACACCTTC; CDR3: CASSLWAGGNGYTF
size: many; D: .; V: TRBV9; J: TRBJ2-2; DNA: TGTGCCAGCAGCGTAGACCCCCCGGGGACCGGGGAGCTGTTTTTT; CDR3: CASSVDPPGTGELFF
size: few; D: .; V: TRBV7-9; J: TRBJ1-2; DNA: TGTGCCAGCAGCCTAACCACCAAGAGCCACTATGGCTACACCTTC; CDR3: CASSLTTKSHYGYTF
size: many; D: TRBD1; V: TRBV29-1; J: TRBJ1-1; DNA: TGCAGCGCGCTGACAGGGATGAACACTGAAGCTTTCTTT; CDR3: CSALTGMNTEAFF
size: .; D: TRBD2; V: TRBV27; J: TRBJ2-1; DNA: TGTGCCAGCAGCCAATGGGGGGGATACAATGAGCAGTTCTTC; CDR3: CASSQWGGYNEQFF
size: few; D: TRBD1; V: TRBV5-1; J: TRBJ1-1; DNA: TGCGCCAGCAGCTTGGGAGTGACAGGGGCTGTGGCTGAAGCTTTCTTT; CDR3: CASSLGVTGAVAEAFF
size: few; D: .; V: TRBV10-3; J: TRBJ1-4; DNA: TGTGCCATCAGTGAGGGGACGGTGAATGAAAAACTGTTTTTT; CDR3: CAISEGTVNEKLFF
size: .; D: TRBD1; V: TRBV7-8; J: TRBJ1-5; DNA: TGTGCCAGCAGCTTGCGGGGGACAGGACAGCCCCAGCATTTT; CDR3: CASSLRGTGQPQHF
size: .; D: TRBD2; V: TRBV6-5; J: TRBJ2-1; DNA: TGTGCCAGCTTGGGGTCTAGCGGGAGGTCTGAGCAGTTCTTC; CDR3: CASLGSSGRSEQFF
size: few; D: .; V: TRBV6-2/TRBV6-3; J: TRBJ2-7; DNA: TGTGCCAGCAGTACTGGACACGAGCAGTACTTC; CDR3: CASSTGHEQYF
size: .; D: .; V: TRBV20-1; J: TRBJ2-4; DNA: TGCAGTGCTAGTGGCATGGCGTTGGTTCAGTACTTC; CDR3: CSASGMALVQYF
size: many; D: .; V: TRBV20-1; J: TRBJ1-2; DNA: TGCAGTGCTAGAGAGGGGGGGGGCGACTATGGCTACACCTTC; CDR3: CSAREGGGDYGYTF
size: .; D: TRBD2; V: TRBV9; J: TRBJ2-2; DNA: TGTGCCAGCAGCGCTAGCGGGAGGCCGAACACCGGGGAGCTGTTTTTT; CDR3: CASSASGRPNTGELFF
size: many; D: .; V: TRBV7-9; J: TRBJ2-2; DNA: TGTGCCAGCACCACCCCGGCGAAGACCGGGGAGCTGTTTTTT; CDR3: CASTTPAKTGELFF
size: many; D: TRBD2; V: TRBV7-9; J: TRBJ2-3; DNA: TGTGCCAGCAGCGGGGGAGCGGGAGAAACGCAGTATTTT; CDR3: CASSGGAGETQYF
size: .; D: TRBD1; V: TRBV20-1; J: TRBJ1-5; DNA: TGCAGTGCTAGAAATCACAGGGGAGGCAATCAGCCCCAGCATTTT; CDR3: CSARNHRGGNQPQHF
size: .; D: .; V: TRBV6-9; J: TRBJ2-5; DNA: TGTGCCAGCAGTTTCGTCACAGACAAAGAGACCCAGTACTTC; CDR3: CASSFVTDKETQYF
size: many; D: TRBD1; V: TRBV24-1; J: TRBJ2-1; DNA: TGTGCCACCAGTGTAAGCCGGAAGGACAGGGGCTACAATGAGCAGTTCTTC; CDR3: CATSVSRKDRGYNEQFF
size: many; D: .; V: TRBV10-3; J: TRBJ2-1; DNA: TGTGCCATCAGTGAAGGGGATAGTCGTGAGCAGTTCTTC; CDR3: CAISEGDSREQFF
size: .; D: .; V: TRBV6-1; J: TRBJ1-3; DNA: TGTGCCAGCAGTGGGACAGTGAACCAGCAGAGAAACACCATATATTTT; CDR3: CASSGTVNQQRNTIYF
size: .; D: .; V: TRBV28; J: TRBJ1-2; DNA: TGTGCCAGCAGTCGCCCGGACAGTAGCTTTTATAACTATGGCTACACCTTC; CDR3: CASSRPDSSFYNYGYTF
size: few; D: .; V: TRBV6-2/TRBV6-3; J: TRBJ1-4; DNA: TGTGCCAGCAGTTCCTTTGGGCGCTCTAATGAAAAACTGTTTTTT; CDR3: CASSSFGRSNEKLFF
size: .; D: TRBD2; V: TRBV19; J: TRBJ2-1; DNA: TGTGCCAGTAGTATTCATCAAGCGGGGGATGAGCAGTTCTTC; CDR3: CASSIHQAGDEQFF
size: .; D: TRBD2; V: TRBV24-1; J: TRBJ2-5; DNA: TGTGCCACCAGTGATTTTCGGGCTAGCGGGAGGCAGATGTACCAAGAGACCCAGTACTTC; CDR3: CATSDFRASGRQMYQETQYF